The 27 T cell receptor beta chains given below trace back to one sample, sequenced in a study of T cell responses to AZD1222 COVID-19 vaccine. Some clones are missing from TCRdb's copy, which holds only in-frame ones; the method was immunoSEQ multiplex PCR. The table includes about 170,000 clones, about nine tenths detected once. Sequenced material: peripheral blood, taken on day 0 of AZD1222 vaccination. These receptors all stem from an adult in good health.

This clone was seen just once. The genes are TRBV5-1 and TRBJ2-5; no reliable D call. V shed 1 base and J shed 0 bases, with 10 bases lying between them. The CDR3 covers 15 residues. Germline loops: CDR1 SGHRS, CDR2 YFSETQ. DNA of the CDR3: TGCGCCAGCAGCTTGTGGGCTGGACACCAAGAGACCCAGTACTTC. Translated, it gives CASSLWAGHQETQYF.

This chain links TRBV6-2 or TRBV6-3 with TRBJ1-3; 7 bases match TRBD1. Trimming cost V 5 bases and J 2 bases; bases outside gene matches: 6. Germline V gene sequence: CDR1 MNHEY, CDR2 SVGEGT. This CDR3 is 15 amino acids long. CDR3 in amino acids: CASSSLQGAGNTIYF. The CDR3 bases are TGTGCCAGCAGTAGCCTCCAGGGGGCTGGAAACACCATATATTTT.

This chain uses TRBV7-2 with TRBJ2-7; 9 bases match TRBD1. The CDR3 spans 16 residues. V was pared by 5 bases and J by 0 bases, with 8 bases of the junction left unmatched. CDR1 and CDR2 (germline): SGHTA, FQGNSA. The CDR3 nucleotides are TGTGCCAGCAGCCCCCGGACAGGGGCCAGCTCCTACGAGCAGTACTTC. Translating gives CASSPRTGASSYEQYF.

The CDR3 DNA sequence: TGTGCCAGCAGCTTAGGTCTGGGAGGGTACGAAAAACTGTTTTTT. Its translation is CASSLGLGGYEKLFF. The V gene is TRBV7-8, the J gene TRBJ1-4; no firm D call. Deletions cut 1 base from V and 8 bases from J, with 14 bases between. The germline CDR1 and CDR2 sequences are SGHVS and FQNEAQ. The CDR3 consists of 15 residues.

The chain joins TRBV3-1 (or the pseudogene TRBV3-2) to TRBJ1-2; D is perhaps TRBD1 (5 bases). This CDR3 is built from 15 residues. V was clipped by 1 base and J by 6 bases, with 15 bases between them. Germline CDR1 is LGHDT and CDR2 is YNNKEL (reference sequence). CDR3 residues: CASSQGGSRADGYTF. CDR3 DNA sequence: TGTGCCAGCAGCCAAGGGGGCTCGAGGGCCGATGGCTACACCTTC.

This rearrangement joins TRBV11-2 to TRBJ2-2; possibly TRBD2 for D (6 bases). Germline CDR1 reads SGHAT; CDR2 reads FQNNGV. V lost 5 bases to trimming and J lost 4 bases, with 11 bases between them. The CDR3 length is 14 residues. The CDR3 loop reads CASSRSGVTGELFF. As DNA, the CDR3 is TGTGCCAGCAGCCGCTCGGGGGTCACCGGGGAGCTGTTTTTT.

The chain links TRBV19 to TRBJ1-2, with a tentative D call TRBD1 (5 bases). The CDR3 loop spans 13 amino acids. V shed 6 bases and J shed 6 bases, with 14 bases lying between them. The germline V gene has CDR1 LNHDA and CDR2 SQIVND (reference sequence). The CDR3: CASSHGPGHGYTF. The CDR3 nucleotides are TGTGCCAGTAGCCACGGACCAGGGCATGGCTACACCTTC.

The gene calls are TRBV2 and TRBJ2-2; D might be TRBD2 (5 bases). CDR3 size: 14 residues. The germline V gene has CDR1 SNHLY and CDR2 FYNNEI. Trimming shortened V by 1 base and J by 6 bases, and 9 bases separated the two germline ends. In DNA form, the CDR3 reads TGTGCCAGCAGTGAAGTGGCTAGCCCCGGGGAGCTGTTTTTT. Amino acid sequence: CASSEVASPGELFF.

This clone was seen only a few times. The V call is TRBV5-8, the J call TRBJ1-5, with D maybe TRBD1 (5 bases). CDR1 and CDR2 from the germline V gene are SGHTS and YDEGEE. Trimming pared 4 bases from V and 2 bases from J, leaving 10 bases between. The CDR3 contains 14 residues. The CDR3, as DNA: TGTGCCAGCAGCCGGGGGTTTCGCAATCAGCCCCAGCATTTT. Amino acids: CASSRGFRNQPQHF. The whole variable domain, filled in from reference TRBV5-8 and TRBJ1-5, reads EAGVTQSPTHLIKTRGQQATLRCSPISGHTSVYWYQQALGLGLQFLLWYDEGEERNRGNFPPRFSGRQFPNYSSELNVNALELEDSALYLCASSRGFRNQPQHFGDGTRLSIL.

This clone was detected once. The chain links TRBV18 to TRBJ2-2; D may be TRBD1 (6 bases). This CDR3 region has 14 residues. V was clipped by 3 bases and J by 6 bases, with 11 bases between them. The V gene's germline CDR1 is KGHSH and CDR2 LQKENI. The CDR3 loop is CASSPGTRSGELFF. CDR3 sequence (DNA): TGTGCCAGCTCACCCGGGACACGGTCCGGGGAGCTGTTTTTT.

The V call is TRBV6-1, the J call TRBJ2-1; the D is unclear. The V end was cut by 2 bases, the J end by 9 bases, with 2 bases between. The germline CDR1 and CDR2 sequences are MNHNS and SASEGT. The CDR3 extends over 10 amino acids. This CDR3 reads CASSELEQFF. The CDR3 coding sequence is TGTGCCAGCAGTGAACTTGAGCAGTTCTTC.

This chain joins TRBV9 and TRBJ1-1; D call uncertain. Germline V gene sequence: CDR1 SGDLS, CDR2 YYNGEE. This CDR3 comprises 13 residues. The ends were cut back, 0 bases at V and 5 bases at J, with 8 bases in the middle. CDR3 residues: CASSVGGWTEAFF. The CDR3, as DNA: TGTGCCAGCAGCGTAGGGGGTTGGACTGAAGCTTTCTTT.

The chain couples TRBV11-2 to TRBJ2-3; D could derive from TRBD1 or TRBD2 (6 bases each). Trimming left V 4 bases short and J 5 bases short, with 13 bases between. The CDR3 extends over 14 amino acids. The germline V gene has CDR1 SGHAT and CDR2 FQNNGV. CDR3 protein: CASSYGGTRDTQYF. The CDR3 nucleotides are TGTGCCAGCAGCTATGGGGGGACACGAGATACGCAGTATTTT.

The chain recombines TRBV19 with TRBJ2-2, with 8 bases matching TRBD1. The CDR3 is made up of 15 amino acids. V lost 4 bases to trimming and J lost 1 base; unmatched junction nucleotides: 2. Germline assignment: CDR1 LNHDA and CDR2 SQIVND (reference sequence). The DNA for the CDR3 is TGTGCCAGTAGTAAAGGGACAGGGAACACCGGGGAGCTGTTTTTT. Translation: CASSKGTGNTGELFF.

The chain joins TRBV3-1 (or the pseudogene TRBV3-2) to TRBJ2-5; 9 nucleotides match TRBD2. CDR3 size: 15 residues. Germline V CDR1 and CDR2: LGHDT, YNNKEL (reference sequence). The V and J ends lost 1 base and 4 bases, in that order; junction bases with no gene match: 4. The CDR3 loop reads CASSQVGTSLETQYF. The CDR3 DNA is TGTGCCAGCAGCCAAGTGGGGACTAGCTTAGAGACCCAGTACTTC.

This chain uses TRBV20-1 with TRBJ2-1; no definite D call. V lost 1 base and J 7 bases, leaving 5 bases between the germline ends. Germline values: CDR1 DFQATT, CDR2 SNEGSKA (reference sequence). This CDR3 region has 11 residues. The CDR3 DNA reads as TGCAGTGCTAGAGTCAGGAATGAGCAGTTCTTC. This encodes CSARVRNEQFF.

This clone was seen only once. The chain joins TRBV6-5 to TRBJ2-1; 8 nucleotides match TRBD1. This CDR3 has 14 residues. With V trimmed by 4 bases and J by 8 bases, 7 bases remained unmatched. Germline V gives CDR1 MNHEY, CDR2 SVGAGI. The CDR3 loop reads CASSSPTGDYEQFF. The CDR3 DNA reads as TGTGCCAGCAGTTCCCCGACAGGGGACTATGAGCAGTTCTTC.

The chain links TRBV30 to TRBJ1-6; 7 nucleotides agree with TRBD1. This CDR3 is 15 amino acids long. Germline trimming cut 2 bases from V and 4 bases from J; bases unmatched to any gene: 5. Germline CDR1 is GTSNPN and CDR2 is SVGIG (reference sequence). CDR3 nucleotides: TGTGCCTGGAGTCAACCGGGACAGTATAATTCACCCCTCCACTTT. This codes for CAWSQPGQYNSPLHF.

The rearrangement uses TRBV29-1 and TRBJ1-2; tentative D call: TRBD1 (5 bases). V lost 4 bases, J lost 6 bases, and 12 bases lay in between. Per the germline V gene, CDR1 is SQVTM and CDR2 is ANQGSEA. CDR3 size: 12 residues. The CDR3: CSVVRGPHGYTF. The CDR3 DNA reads TGCAGCGTTGTAAGGGGTCCGCATGGCTACACCTTC.

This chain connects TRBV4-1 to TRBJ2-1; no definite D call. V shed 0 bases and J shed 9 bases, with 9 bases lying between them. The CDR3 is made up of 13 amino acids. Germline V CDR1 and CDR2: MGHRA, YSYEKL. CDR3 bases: TGCGCCAGCAGCCAAGATCCCACGTTTGAGCAGTTCTTC. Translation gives CASSQDPTFEQFF.

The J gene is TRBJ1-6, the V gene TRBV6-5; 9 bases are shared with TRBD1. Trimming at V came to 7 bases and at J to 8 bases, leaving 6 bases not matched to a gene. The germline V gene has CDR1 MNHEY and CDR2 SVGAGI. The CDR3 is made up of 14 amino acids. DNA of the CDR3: TGTGCCAGCACACGGAGGACAGGGGATTCACCCCTCCACTTT. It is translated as CASTRRTGDSPLHF.

This CDR3 reads CASSPAPYKGYNEQFF. DNA of the CDR3: TGTGCCAGCAGCCCCGCCCCATACAAGGGCTACAATGAGCAGTTCTTC. The V and J genes are TRBV11-1 and TRBJ2-1; D gene unclear. Germline loops: CDR1 SGHAT, CDR2 FQDESV (reference sequence). The CDR3 covers 16 residues. Trimming removed 5 bases at V and 3 bases at J, with 17 bases between.

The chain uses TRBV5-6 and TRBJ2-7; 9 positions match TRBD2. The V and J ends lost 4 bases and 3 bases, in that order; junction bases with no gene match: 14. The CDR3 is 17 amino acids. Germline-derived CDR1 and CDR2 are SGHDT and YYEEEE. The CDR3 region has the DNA TGTGCCAGCAGCCTTGCGGGGGGGGCAGGGAGAGTCTACGAGCAGTACTTC. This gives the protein CASSLAGGAGRVYEQYF.

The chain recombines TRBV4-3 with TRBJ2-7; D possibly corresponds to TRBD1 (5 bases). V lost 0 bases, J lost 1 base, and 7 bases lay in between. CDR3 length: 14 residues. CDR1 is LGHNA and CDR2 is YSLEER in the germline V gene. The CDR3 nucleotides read TGCGCCAGCAGCCAAGATCAGGGTTCCTACGAGCAGTACTTC. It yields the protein CASSQDQGSYEQYF.

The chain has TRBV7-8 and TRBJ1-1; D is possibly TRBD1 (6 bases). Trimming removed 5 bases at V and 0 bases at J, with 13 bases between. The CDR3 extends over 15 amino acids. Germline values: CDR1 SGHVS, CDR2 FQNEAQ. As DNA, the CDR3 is TGTGCCAGCAGCCAGGGGATACGGCTGAACACTGAAGCTTTCTTT. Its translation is CASSQGIRLNTEAFF.

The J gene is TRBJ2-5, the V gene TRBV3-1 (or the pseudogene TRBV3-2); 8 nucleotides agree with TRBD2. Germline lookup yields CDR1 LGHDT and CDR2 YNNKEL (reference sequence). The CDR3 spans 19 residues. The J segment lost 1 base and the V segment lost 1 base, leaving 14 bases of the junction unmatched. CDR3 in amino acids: CASSQVFGGSGGRQETQYF. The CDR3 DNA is TGTGCCAGCAGCCAAGTCTTCGGTGGCAGCGGGGGCCGCCAAGAGACCCAGTACTTC.

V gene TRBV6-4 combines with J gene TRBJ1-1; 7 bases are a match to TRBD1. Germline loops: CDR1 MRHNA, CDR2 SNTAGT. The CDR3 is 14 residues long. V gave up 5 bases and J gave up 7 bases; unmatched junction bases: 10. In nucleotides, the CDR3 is TGTGCCAGCAGTCCCGGGGGACAGCCGGTTGAAGCTTTCTTT. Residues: CASSPGGQPVEAFF.